Sequencing of this T cell receptor (beta chain) was carried out in a study of T-cell memory formation after mild COVID-19. Study-level background: For the most part, TCR clusters were specific to one donor.

V trimming: 3 bases; J trimming: 1 base; junction bases outside the gene matches: 9. CDR3 length: 17 amino acids. CDR1 and CDR2 (germline): KGHSH, LQKENI. This clonotype occurred a few times. The antigen is undetermined. TCRdb reprocessed the 5' RACE reads via MiXCR and lists one record per CDR3 protein. This sample has around 310,000 distinct CDR3 sequences, with around 15% found just once. The study, taken as a whole, reports: A balance of CD4 and CD8 characterized clones contracting day 15 to 85, whereas later expanders leaned CD4+. Pre-infection memory held some responding clones, suggesting pre-existing cross-reactive T cells responded.

The sequence came from a man aged 18 to 29 who had mild COVID-19 (a few samples of this study predate the infection). Cell type and time point are not known. The V and J genes are TRBV18 and TRBJ2-3; 8 nucleotides line up with TRBD1. The material sequenced was PBMCs or a T cell subset sorted from them (not recorded which). CDR3 protein: CASSPTDRGTRTDTQYF. CDR3 in DNA: TGTGCCAGCTCACCCACTGACAGGGGAACTCGCACAGATACGCAGTATTTT.